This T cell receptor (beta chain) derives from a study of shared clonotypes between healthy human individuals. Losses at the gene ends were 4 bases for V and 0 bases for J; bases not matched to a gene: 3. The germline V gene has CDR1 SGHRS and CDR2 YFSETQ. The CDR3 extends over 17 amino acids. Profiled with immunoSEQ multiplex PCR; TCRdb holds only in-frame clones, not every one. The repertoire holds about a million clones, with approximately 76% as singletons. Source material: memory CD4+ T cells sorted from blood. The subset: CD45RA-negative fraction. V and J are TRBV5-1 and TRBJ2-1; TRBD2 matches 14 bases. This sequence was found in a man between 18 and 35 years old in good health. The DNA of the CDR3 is TGCGCCAGCAGCCTAGGGACTAGCGGGAGCTCCTACAATGAGCAGTTCTTC. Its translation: CASSLGTSGSSYNEQFF.